Sequencing of this TCR beta chain was carried out in a study of CD8 T cells in Susac syndrome. Study-wide findings and caveats: It was acknowledged in the study that the number of individuals who were included in its TCR sequencing and HLA analysis was relatively small.

Regarding this clonotype: Its antigen is as yet unknown.

The RNA input was roughly 0.5 to 1 ug, and it was reverse transcribed with random hexamers. Amplification of TCR beta CDR3 across 54 Vbeta and 13 Jbeta was performed with immunoSEQ multiplex PCR. TCRdb passed the immunoSEQ multiplex PCR reads through MiXCR, listing each CDR3 protein once. The sample shows 90,000 to 150,000 distinct CDR3 sequences, 90% to 95% of them seen only once. Trimming at V came to 10 bases and at J to 1 base, leaving 6 bases not matched to a gene. Germline V CDR1 and CDR2: LNHDA, SQIVND (reference sequence). The CDR3 spans 13 residues. Specimen: CD4+ T cells from PBMCs. The receptor was isolated from a human donor in good health. The chain carries TRBV19 and TRBJ2-5, with 7 bases fitting TRBD1. CDR3 DNA sequence: TGTGCCACCACCGGGACAGCCCAAGAGACCCAGTACTTC. Its translation is CATTGTAQETQYF.